A single T cell receptor beta chain is shown here with its context. The data were taken from a study of blood T cell repertoires in COVID-19. Looking at the study overall: Researchers got acute and convalescent COVID-19 samples from the United States, Italy and Spain. PBMCs, B-cell-depleted T cells, or T cells were the source of the cDNA or gDNA that made up the material.

Deletions cut 3 bases from V and 1 base from J, with 12 bases between. Germline assignment: CDR1 SNHLY and CDR2 FYNNEI. CDR3 size: 15 residues. Original handling: By means of reference gene primer amplification, nucleated cell counts were estimated. Sequenced by immunoSEQ multiplex PCR; TCRdb stores in-frame clones only, minus some. That table is the source of V, J and clone size, and D and trimming were worked out from the DNA. The data hold around 110,000 clones, with 86% observed a single time. The V call is TRBV2, the J call TRBJ1-1; no reliable D call. The TCR comes from a man aged 35-49 years with acute or convalescent COVID-19. Specimen: peripheral blood. CDR3 in DNA: TGTGCCAGCAGTGAGTTTAACCGCGAGAACACTGAAGCTTTCTTT. Translating it yields CASSEFNRENTEAFF.